The present TCR beta chain was sequenced within a study of naive and memory T cell subsets. Trimming took off 3 bases at V and 0 bases at J, with 10 bases between the two ends. This CDR3 is built from 15 residues. CDR1 ENHRY and CDR2 SYGVKD come from the germline V gene. General study findings and limits: In naive cells, over 90% of TCR sequences were seen only once.

Cells stained for CD3, CD4, CD8, CD45RA, CD27 and viability were sorted into four CD45RA/CD27 subsets. Both TRBC1 and TRBC2 were covered by a beta constant-region primer of two equimolar oligonucleotides. TCRdb reanalysed the UMI-ligation and nested PCR reads using MiXCR and keeps one entry per CDR3 protein. The data contain tens of thousands of distinct CDR3 sequences, 13% of them singletons. Comment on this clonotype: Its cognate antigen is unknown.

The material sequenced was central memory CD4+ T cells from blood. This TCR was sampled from a human donor in good health. The chain couples TRBV10-3 to TRBJ2-3, with a tentative D call TRBD2 (5 bases). CDR3 sequence reads: CAISDLGGSTDTQYF. DNA of the CDR3: TGTGCCATCAGTGATTTGGGCGGGAGCACAGATACGCAGTATTTT.